This TCR beta chain was sequenced in a study of cytomegalovirus exposure and HLA in healthy donors. On this clone itself: The target antigen is unknown.

The PCR ran on 60 Vbeta and 13 Jbeta primers. This table comes from immunoSEQ multiplex PCR, and its TCRdb copy is limited to in-frame clones, with some not included. The sample has around 250,000 clones; approximately 80% are singletons. Each donor was healthy, and each was a bone marrow donor. Findings and limits, study-wide: According to a later analysis, most TCR beta chains associated with CMV appeared HLA-restricted. Within an earlier analysis, most TCR beta V segments proved productive either about 87% or about 30% of the time. Some 150 TCR beta chains were listed as cytomegalovirus-associated.

Germline V CDR1 and CDR2: MNHEY, SMNVEV (reference sequence). The V gene lost 7 bases and the J gene lost 4 bases, with 19 bases spanning the gap. The CDR3 spans 15 residues. This clonotype was sampled from a woman aged 60-70 years in good health and CMV-seropositive. Sequenced sample: PBMCs. V gene TRBV27 combines with J gene TRBJ1-1, with D tentatively TRBD1 (5 bases). Here the CDR3 reads CASILLAGMTTEAFF. CDR3 in DNA: TGTGCCAGCATTCTGCTGGCAGGGATGACCACTGAAGCTTTCTTT.